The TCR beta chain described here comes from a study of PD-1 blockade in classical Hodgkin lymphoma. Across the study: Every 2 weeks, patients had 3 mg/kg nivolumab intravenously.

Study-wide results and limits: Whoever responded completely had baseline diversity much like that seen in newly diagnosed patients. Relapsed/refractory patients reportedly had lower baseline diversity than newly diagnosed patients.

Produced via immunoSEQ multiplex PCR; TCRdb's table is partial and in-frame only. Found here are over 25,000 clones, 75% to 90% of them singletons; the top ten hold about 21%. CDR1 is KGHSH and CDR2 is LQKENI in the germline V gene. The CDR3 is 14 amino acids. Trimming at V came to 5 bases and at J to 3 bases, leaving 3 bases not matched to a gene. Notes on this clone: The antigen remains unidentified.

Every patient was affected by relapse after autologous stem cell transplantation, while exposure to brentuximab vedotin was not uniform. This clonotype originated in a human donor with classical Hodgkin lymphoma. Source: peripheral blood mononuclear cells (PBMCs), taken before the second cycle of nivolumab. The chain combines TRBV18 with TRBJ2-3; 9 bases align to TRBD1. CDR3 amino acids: CASSETGGTDTQYF. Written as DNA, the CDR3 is TGTGCCAGCTCAGAGACAGGGGGAACAGATACGCAGTATTTT.